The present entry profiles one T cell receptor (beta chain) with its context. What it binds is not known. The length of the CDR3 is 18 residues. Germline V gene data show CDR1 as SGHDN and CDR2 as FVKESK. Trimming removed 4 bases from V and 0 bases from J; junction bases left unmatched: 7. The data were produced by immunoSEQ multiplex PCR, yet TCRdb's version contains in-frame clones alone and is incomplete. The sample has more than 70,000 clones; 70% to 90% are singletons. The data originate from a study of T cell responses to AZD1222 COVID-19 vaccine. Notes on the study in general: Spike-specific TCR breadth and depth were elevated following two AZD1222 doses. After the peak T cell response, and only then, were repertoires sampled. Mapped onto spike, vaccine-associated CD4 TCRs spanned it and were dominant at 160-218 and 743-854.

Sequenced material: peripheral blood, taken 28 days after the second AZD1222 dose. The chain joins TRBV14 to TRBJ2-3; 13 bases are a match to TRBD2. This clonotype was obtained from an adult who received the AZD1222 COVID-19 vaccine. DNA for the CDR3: TGTGCCAGCAGCCCCGGGACTAGCGGGGTAGCTAGCACAGATACGCAGTATTTT. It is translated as CASSPGTSGVASTDTQYF. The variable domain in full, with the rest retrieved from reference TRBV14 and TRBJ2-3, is EAGVTQFPSHSVIEKGQTVTLRCDPISGHDNLYWYRRVMGKEIKFLLHFVKESKQDESGMPNNRFLAERTGGTYSTLKVQPAELEDSGVYFCASSPGTSGVASTDTQYFGPGTRLTVL.